The present TCR beta chain was sequenced within a study of regulatory T cells in long-lasting Graves disease. Sample time point: newly diagnosed GD, antithyroid drugs for less than 3 months. From PBMCs, RNA was extracted and then used to make the TCR library. The authors built TCR beta libraries using iRepertoire HTBI primers and Arm-PCR of CDR3 regions. Original methodology: Among the samples, 60 or so TRBV and some 15 TRBJ segments were identified. TCRdb re-called the multiplex PCR reads with MiXCR, one entry per CDR3 protein. The V and J calls come from TCRdb's annotation, not from the publication. The sample shows about 530,000 distinct CDR3 sequences, around 16% of them seen only once. A word on this clonotype: Mismatch with germline at one junction end may stem from a read error.

The same data also went into a second study, on T cells in Graves' hyperthyroidism and ophthalmopathy.

The sequence was obtained from a woman aged 40 to 65 with Graves disease. The source was peripheral blood mononuclear cells (PBMCs), collected at new diagnosis, from a patient treated with antithyroid drugs.

The CDR3 nucleotides are TGTGCCAGCAGCTACTCCAGGTTGAATTACAATGAGCAGTTCTTC. It encodes CASSYSRLNYNEQFF. The J gene is TRBJ2-1, the V gene TRBV6-5; D is ambiguous. Looked up from germline, CDR1 is MNHEY and CDR2 is SVGAGI. The CDR3 extends over 15 amino acids.